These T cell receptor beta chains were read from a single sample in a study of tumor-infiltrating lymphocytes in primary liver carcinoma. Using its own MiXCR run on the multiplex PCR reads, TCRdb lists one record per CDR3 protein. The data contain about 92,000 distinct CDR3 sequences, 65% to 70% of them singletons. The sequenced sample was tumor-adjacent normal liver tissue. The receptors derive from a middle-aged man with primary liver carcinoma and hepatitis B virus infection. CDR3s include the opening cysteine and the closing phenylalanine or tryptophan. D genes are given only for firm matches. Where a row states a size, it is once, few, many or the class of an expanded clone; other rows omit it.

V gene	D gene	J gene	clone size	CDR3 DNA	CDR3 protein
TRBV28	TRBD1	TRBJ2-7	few	TGTGCCAGCAGACCTTCGGGACAGGGAGGCTACGAGCAGTACTTC	CASRPSGQGGYEQYF
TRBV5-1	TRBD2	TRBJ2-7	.	TGCGCCAGCAGCCAACCCTCACCTAGCGGGTACACCTACGAGCAGTACTTC	CASSQPSPSGYTYEQYF
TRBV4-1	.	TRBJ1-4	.	TGCGCCAGCGGCCAAGTACCCGGGACCGGAAACGAAAGACTGTTTTTT	CASGQVPGTGNERLFF
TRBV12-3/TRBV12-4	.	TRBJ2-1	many	TGTGCCAGCAGTTTAAGGTACAATGAGCAGTTCTTC	CASSLRYNEQFF
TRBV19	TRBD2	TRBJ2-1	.	TGTGCCAGTAGTATACGGACTAGCGGGAAAAATGAGCAGTTCTTC	CASSIRTSGKNEQFF
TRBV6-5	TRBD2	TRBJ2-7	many	TGTGCCACCATGGCGGGGGAAAGCTCCTACGAGCAGTACTTC	CATMAGESSYEQYF
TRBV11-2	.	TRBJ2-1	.	TGTGCCAGCAGTTCGACGGGCCCTGGGAATGGGCAGTTCTTC	CASSSTGPGNGQFF
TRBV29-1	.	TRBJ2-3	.	TGCAGCGTTGGGGGTATGGGAGACACAGATACGCAGTATTTT	CSVGGMGDTDTQYF
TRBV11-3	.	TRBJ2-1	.	TGCGCCAGCAGCTTAGATCTCTATGCGGCAGGGCTGGTCTACAATGAGCAGTTCTTC	CASSLDLYAAGLVYNEQFF
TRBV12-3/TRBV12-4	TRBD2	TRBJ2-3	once	TGTGCCAGCGGACCAACGACTAGCGGTATTTACACAGATACACAGTGTTTT	CASGPTTSGIYTDTQCF
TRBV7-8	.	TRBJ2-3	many	TGTGCCAGCAGCTTAGACGGACCGGGGGCAGGAACGCAGTATTTT	CASSLDGPGAGTQYF
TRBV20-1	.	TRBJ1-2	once	TGCAGTGCTAGAGTCCCCTCCCGGGTGGAGTACACCTTC	CSARVPSRVEYTF
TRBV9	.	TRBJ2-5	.	TGTGCCAGCAGCCCCGAGGCGTCCGAGACCCAGTACTTC	CASSPEASETQYF
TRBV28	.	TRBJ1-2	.	TGTGCCAGCAGCCCCACGGGAGGTGGAAAGTCGAATGGCTACACCTTC	CASSPTGGGKSNGYTF
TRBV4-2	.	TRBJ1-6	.	TGTGCCAGCAGCGAATCCCAAGGGTGGGCTTATTCACCCCTCCACTTT	CASSESQGWAYSPLHF
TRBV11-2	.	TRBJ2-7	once	TGTACCAGCAGCTCGAGTCTAGCGCACGAGCACTACTTC	CTSSSSLAHEHYF
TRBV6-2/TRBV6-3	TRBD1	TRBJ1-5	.	TGTGCCAGCAGTAGGACAGGCGGTAATCAGCCCCACCATTTT	CASSRTGGNQPHHF
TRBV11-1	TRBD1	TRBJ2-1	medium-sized	TGTGCCAGCAGCTTAGCAGGGGGCCTCTACAATGAGCAGTTCTTC	CASSLAGGLYNEQFF
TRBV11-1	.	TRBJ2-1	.	TGTGCCAGCAGCTTAGGACCCGTCAATGAGCAGTTCTTC	CASSLGPVNEQFF
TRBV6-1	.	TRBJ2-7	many	TGTGCCAGCAGTGAATGGGTAGGCGAGCAGTACTTC	CASSEWVGEQYF
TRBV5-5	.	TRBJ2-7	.	TGTGCCAGCAACACCGGGCAGGGGTGCGAGCAGTACTTC	CASNTGQGCEQYF
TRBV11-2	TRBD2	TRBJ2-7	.	TGCGCCAGCATCCCGACTAGCACCTTCGAGCAGTACTTC	CASIPTSTFEQYF